Here is one T cell receptor (beta chain) with its context. These data originate in a study of chemoradiotherapy in HPV16-positive cancers. Trimming removed 2 bases at V and 1 base at J, with 9 bases between. The CDR3 totals 14 residues. Germline-derived CDR1 and CDR2 are MNHNS and SASEGT. Produced via immunoSEQ multiplex PCR; TCRdb's table is partial and in-frame only. The repertoire includes about 34,000 clones, around 92% of them detected once, and 3.5% to 4% sits in the top ten. The TCR sequence derives from a human donor with HPV-associated anogenital cancer. The specimen was blood, collected from a patient who underwent chemoradiotherapy. The J gene is TRBJ2-7, the V gene TRBV6-1, with D perhaps TRBD2 (5 bases). DNA for the CDR3: TGTGCCAGCAGTGAACCGGGATTATCCTACGAGCAGTACTTC. This gives the protein CASSEPGLSYEQYF.